The present entry profiles one T cell receptor beta chain with its context. Its antigen is currently unknown. Per sample, around 92,000 TCR templates underwent assay. Data came from immunoSEQ multiplex PCR; TCRdb stores just in-frame clones and leaves some out. The table records over 65,000 clones, just over 90% of them present only once. This specimen belongs to a study of siplizumab effects on memory and regulatory T cells. Study results and caveats: The mapping of alloreactive clones to unstimulated subsets covered only a minor fraction of them. Siplizumab, the agent tested, significantly reduced alloreactive sequences traceable to unstimulated CD4+ memory cells.

The CDR3 spans 13 residues. The V and J ends lost 9 bases and 4 bases respectively, with 16 bases between them. Germline-derived CDR1 and CDR2 are WSHSY and SAAADI. Sequencing was carried out using CD8+ T cells sorted from blood. This clonotype was sampled from a human donor in good health. V and J are TRBV10-2 and TRBJ2-7, with D tentatively TRBD1 or TRBD2 (5 bases each). This CDR3 is CASGSGQTYEQYF. CDR3 in DNA: TGCGCCAGTGGGAGTGGACAAACTTACGAGCAGTACTTC.